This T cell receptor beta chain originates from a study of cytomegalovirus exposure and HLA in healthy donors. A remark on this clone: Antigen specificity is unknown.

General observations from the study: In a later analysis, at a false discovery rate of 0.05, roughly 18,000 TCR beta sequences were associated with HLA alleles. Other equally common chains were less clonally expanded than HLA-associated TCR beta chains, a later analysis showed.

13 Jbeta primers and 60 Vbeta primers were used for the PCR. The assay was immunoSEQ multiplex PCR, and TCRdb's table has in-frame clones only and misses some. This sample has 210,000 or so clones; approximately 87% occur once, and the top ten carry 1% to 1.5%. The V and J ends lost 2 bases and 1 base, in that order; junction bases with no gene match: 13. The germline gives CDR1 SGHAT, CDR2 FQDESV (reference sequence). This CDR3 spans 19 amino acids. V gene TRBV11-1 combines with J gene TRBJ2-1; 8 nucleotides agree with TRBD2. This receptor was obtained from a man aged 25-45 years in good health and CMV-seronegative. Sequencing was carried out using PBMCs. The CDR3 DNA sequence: TGTGCCAGCAGCTTATTTGGAGCCTTATTAGCGGGATCCTACAATGAGCAGTTCTTC. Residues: CASSLFGALLAGSYNEQFF. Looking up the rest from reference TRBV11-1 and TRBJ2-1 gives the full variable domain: EAEVAQSPRYKITEKSQAVAFWCDPISGHATLYWYRQILGQGPELLVQFQDESVVDDSQLPKDRFSAERLKGVDSTLKIQPAELGDSAMYLCASSLFGALLAGSYNEQFFGPGTRLTVL.